This TCR beta chain was sequenced during a study of blood T cell repertoires in COVID-19. Study at large: Samples of COVID-19 (acute and convalescent) were obtained from the United States, Italy and Spain.

This clone was counted once. This sample includes further DNA sequences coding for the same CDR3. The CDR3 runs to 14 residues. CDR1 and CDR2 from the germline V gene are SGHNT and YYREEE (reference sequence). V lost 0 bases and J lost 2, with 8 bases in between. Those who participated ranged in age from about 18 to 89 years and resided in 20 to 30 US areas. Source study methods: Reference gene primer amplification yielded estimated nucleated cell counts. Libraries were prepared by immunoSEQ multiplex PCR; TCRdb keeps only in-frame clonotypes and omits some of them. The V and J calls and the clone size are those of that table, but D and trimming were determined from the DNA. The sample has about 380,000 clones, 85% to 90% seen once.

The material sequenced was PBMCs or T cells enriched from blood (not recorded which). This chain links TRBV5-4 with TRBJ1-2, with D maybe TRBD1 (6 bases). This TCR was sampled from a woman aged 18 to 35 who had recovered from COVID-19. The CDR3 loop is CASSLGQGNYGYTF. CDR3 sequence (DNA): TGTGCCAGCAGCTTGGGTCAGGGGAACTATGGCTACACCTTC.